Sequencing of this T cell receptor beta chain was carried out in a study of blood T cell repertoires in COVID-19. About the study: The United States, Italy and Spain provided the acute and convalescent COVID-19 samples. Nucleic acid was either cDNA or gDNA, and it came from T cells, B-cell-depleted T cells, or PBMCs.

While infection was still active, Seattle patients were enrolled and then followed longitudinally. Per the original methods: Amplification of reference gene primers provided the estimated nucleated cell counts. Measured with immunoSEQ multiplex PCR; TCRdb has only the in-frame clones, and not every one. V, J and clone size are those of that table, while D and trimming were read from the DNA. In the table there are about 240,000 clones, over 75% of which are singletons. The CDR3 loop spans 13 amino acids. Germline CDR1 is SGHRS and CDR2 is YFSETQ. The J segment lost 8 bases and the V segment lost 4 bases, leaving 6 bases of the junction unmatched.

The clonotype comes from a man aged 45-60 years with COVID-19, enrolled during active disease. This sequence joins TRBV5-1 and TRBJ1-2; 9 positions match TRBD1. Sample: peripheral blood. This chain's CDR3 is CASSPGTGWGYTF. CDR3 DNA: TGCGCCAGCAGCCCAGGGACAGGGTGGGGCTACACCTTC.